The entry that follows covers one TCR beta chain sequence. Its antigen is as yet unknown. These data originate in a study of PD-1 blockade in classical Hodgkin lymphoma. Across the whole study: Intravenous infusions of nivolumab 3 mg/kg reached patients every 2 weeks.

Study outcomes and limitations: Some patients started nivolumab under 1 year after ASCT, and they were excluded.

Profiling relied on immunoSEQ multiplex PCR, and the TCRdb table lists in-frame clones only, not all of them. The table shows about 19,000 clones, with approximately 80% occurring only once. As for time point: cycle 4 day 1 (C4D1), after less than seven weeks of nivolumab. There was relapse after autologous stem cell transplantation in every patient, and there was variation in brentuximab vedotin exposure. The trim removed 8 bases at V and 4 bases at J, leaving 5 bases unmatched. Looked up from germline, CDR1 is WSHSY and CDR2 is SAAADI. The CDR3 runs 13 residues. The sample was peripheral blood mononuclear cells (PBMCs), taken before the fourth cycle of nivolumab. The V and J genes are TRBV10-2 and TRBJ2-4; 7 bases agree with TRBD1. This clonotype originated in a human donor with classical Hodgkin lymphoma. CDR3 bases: TGCGCCAGCCGGGACAGCCTGAAAAACATTCAGTACTTC. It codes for CASRDSLKNIQYF.